This passage covers 9 T cell receptor beta chains from one sample sequenced in a study of blood T cell repertoires in COVID-19. Using immunoSEQ multiplex PCR, the repertoire was profiled, and TCRdb retains in-frame clones only, with some absent. Here the sample spans roughly 68,000 clones, 87% being singletons. The sample taken for sequencing was peripheral blood. The receptors come from a woman aged 45 to 65 with COVID-19, enrolled during active disease.

J is TRBJ2-2 and V is TRBV20-1; 9 bases fit TRBD2. V lost 3 bases to trimming and J lost 3 bases; unmatched junction nucleotides: 5. The CDR3 loop spans 15 amino acids. Germline loops: CDR1 DFQATT, CDR2 SNEGSKA (reference sequence). The CDR3 DNA reads TGCAGTGCTAGTGTCCAGCGGGAGGACACCGGGGAGCTGTTTTTT. This gives the protein CSASVQREDTGELFF.

This clone has just one count. The V gene is TRBV24-1, the J gene TRBJ2-3, with 7 positions matching TRBD1. Germline lookup yields CDR1 KGHDR and CDR2 SFDVKD. Losses at the gene ends were 2 bases for V and 5 bases for J; bases not matched to a gene: 12. This CDR3 has 17 amino acids. CDR3 in amino acids: CATSDSTGVSHIDTQYF. DNA of the CDR3: TGTGCCACCAGTGATTCAACAGGGGTCTCACACATAGATACGCAGTATTTT.

V is TRBV10-3 and J is TRBJ1-6; D is undetermined. The V gene lost 6 bases and the J gene lost 5 bases, with 8 bases spanning the gap. The V gene's germline CDR1 is ENHRY and CDR2 SYGVKD. CDR3 length: 13 residues. In DNA, the CDR3 is TGTGCCATCAGAGAACTCGATAATTCACCCCTCCACTTT. The encoded protein is CAIRELDNSPLHF.

The chain joins TRBV7-4 to TRBJ2-3, with a tentative D call TRBD1 (6 bases). Germline lookup yields CDR1 SGHVT and CDR2 SQSDAQ. V was cut by 7 bases and J by 5 bases, with 19 bases left in between. The CDR3 is 15 amino acids. The CDR3 nucleotides read TGTGCCAGCAACCTACCTCCGGGACACCAAGATACGCAGTATTTT. Translating it yields CASNLPPGHQDTQYF.

The J gene is TRBJ1-1, the V gene TRBV10-3, with 10 bases matching TRBD1. V lost 6 bases, J lost 1 base, and 8 bases stayed unmatched. Germline V CDR1 and CDR2: ENHRY, SYGVKD. There are 16 residues in the CDR3. For the CDR3, the DNA is TGTGCCATCAGGAGGACAGGGGGGACTGAGAACACTGAAGCTTTCTTT. Amino acids: CAIRRTGGTENTEAFF.

The J gene is TRBJ2-3, the V gene TRBV5-4; the match to TRBD2 covers 8 bases. Per the germline V gene, CDR1 is SGHNT and CDR2 is YYREEE (reference sequence). The CDR3 is made up of 16 amino acids. The V and J ends lost 4 bases and 5 bases, in that order; junction bases with no gene match: 12. CDR3 in DNA: TGTGCCAGCAGCGCCCCGGTAGCGGGGCGAGTAGATACGCAGTATTTT. The encoded protein is CASSAPVAGRVDTQYF.

J is TRBJ2-7 and V is TRBV28, with 13 bases aligning to TRBD2. Trimming cost V 2 bases and J 5 bases; bases outside gene matches: 12. Germline CDR1 is MDHEN and CDR2 is SYDVKM. CDR3 size: 18 residues. This chain's CDR3 is CASSLPRRTSGRKNEQYF. The CDR3 region has the DNA TGTGCCAGCAGTTTACCCAGGAGGACTAGCGGGAGAAAGAACGAGCAGTACTTC.

The chain is built from TRBV4-3 and TRBJ2-7; maybe TRBD2 (7 bases). Deletions cut 1 base from V and 4 bases from J, with 23 bases between. Per the germline V gene, CDR1 is LGHNA and CDR2 is YSLEER. The CDR3 sequence is 18 residues long. In DNA form, the CDR3 reads TGCGCCAGCAGCCAAGCGCTATTCAATCAGGGAGGGGGATACGAGCAGTACTTC. It yields the protein CASSQALFNQGGGYEQYF.

The CDR3 region has the DNA TGTGCCAGCAGCTACGGGACTGATCAGCCCCAGCATTTT. It codes for CASSYGTDQPQHF. The genes are TRBV7-9 and TRBJ1-5; weak D call: TRBD1 (5 bases). Germline lookup yields CDR1 SEHNR and CDR2 FQNEAQ (reference sequence). CDR3 length: 13 residues. Trimming took 4 bases from V and 5 from J, leaving 9 bases between them.